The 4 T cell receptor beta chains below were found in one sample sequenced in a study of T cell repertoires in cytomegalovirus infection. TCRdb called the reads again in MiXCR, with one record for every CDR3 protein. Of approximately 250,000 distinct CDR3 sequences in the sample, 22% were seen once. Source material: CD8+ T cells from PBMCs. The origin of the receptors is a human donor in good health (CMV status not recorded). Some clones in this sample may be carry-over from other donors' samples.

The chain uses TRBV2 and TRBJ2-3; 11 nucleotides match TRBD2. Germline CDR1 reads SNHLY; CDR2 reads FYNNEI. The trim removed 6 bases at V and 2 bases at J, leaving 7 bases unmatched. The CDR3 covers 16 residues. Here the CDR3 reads CASRGLGLAATDTQYF. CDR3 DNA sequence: TGTGCCAGCAGGGGGCTGGGACTAGCGGCCACAGATACGCAGTATTTT.

The CDR3, as DNA: TGTGCCAGCAGCTCCGCGGGGGGCGAGCAGTACTTC. Its protein product is CASSSAGGEQYF. V and J are TRBV7-4 and TRBJ2-7; 8 bases are a match to TRBD2. Germline V CDR1 and CDR2: SGHVT, SQSDAQ. This CDR3 has 12 residues. The trim removed 4 bases at V and 6 bases at J, leaving 2 bases unmatched. The full variable domain, its missing parts supplied by reference TRBV7-4 and TRBJ2-7, is GAGVSQSPRYKVAKRGRDVALRCDSISGHVTLYWYRQTLGQGSEVLTYSQSDAQRDKSGRPSGRFSAERPERSVSTLKIQRTEQGDSAVYLCASSSAGGEQYFGPGTRLTVT.

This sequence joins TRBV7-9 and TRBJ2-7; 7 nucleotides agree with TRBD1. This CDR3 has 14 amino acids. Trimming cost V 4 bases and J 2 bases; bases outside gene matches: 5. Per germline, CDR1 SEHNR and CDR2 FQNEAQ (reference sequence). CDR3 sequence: CASSYDRVPYEQYF. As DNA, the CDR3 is TGTGCCAGCAGCTACGACAGGGTCCCCTACGAGCAGTACTTC.

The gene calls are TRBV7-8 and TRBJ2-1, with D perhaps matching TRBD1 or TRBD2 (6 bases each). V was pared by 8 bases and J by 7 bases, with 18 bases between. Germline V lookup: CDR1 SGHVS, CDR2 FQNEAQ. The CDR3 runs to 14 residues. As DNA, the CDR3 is TGTGCCAGCCGGGATTGGGGGGCAAGGAATGAGCAGTTCTTC. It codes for CASRDWGARNEQFF.